This T cell receptor (beta chain) is from a study of PD-1 blockade in classical Hodgkin lymphoma. The table came from immunoSEQ multiplex PCR; TCRdb's copy has only in-frame clones and leaves some out. Of some 150,000 clones listed, 78% were seen once; the top ten hold about 9.2%. CDR3 length: 14 residues. The V end lost 4 bases, the J end lost 8 bases, and 17 bases lay between the germline ends. Germline V gives CDR1 SGHAT, CDR2 FQNNGV. No patient escaped relapse after autologous stem cell transplantation, and brentuximab vedotin exposure varied. This chain links TRBV11-2 with TRBJ1-2, with D possibly TRBD1 on 5 matching bases. The TCR sequence derives from a human donor with classical Hodgkin lymphoma. Sequenced material: peripheral blood mononuclear cells (PBMCs), taken before the second cycle of nivolumab. CDR3 nucleotide sequence: TGTGCCAGCAGCTCCAGGCGGCAGGGCAACGGCTACACCTTC. This encodes CASSSRRQGNGYTF.